This TCR beta chain stems from a study of tumor and adjacent non-tumor tissue in lung cancer. Study summary: Histology: 11 to 13 adenocarcinoma, 2 squamous cell carcinoma, 1 small cell lung cancer. Stage I to III disease affected roughly ten men and roughly 5 women aged roughly 31 to 76.

With regard to this clonotype: What it binds is unknown. Sequence at one end of the junction differs from germline and may be a read error.

The study, taken as a whole, reports: In normal lung, the top 100 clones were significantly more dominant than in tumor. Significantly higher TCR diversity was found in tumor than normal lung.

The library came from three nested PCR rounds adapted from ARM-PCR protocols. TCRdb redid the calling of the multiplex PCR reads with MiXCR, one entry per CDR3 protein. The sample holds 100,000 to 150,000 distinct CDR3 sequences, 66% seen once. RNA was extracted from bulk tissue without any cell sorting. Sequenced material: lung tumor tissue. This receptor was taken from a man between 25 and 39 years old with non-small cell lung cancer.

DNA of the CDR3: TGTGCCAGCAGCTTAGAGGCGAACACCGAAGTTTTCTTT. Its translation is CASSLEANTEVFF. The chain is built from TRBV11-3 and TRBJ1-1; no clear D gene. This CDR3 is 13 amino acids long. Germline CDR1 SGHNT, CDR2 YENEEA.